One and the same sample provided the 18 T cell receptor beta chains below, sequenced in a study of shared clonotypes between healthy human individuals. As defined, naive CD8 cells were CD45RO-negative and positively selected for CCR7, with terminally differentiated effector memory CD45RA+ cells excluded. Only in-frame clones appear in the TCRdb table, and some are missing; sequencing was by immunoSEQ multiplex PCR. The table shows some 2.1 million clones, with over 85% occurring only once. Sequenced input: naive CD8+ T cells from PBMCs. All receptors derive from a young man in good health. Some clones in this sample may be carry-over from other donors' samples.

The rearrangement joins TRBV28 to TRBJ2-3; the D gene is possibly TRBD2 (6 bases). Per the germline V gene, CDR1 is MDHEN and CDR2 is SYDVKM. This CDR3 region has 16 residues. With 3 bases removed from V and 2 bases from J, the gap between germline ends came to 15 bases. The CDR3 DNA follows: TGTGCCAGCAGTTTCGGGTCTAGCGAAGTCACAGATACGCAGTATTTT. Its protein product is CASSFGSSEVTDTQYF. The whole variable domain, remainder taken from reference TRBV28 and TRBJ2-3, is DVKVTQSSRYLVKRTGEKVFLECVQDMDHENMFWYRQDPGLGLRLIYFSYDVKMKEKGDIPEGYSVSREKKERFSLILESASTNQTSMYLCASSFGSSEVTDTQYFGPGTRLTVL.

The CDR3 loop is CASSLSRGGAGELFF. The CDR3 DNA follows: TGTGCCAGCAGCTTAAGCCGGGGTGGGGCCGGGGAGCTGTTTTTT. The rearrangement uses TRBV11-2 and TRBJ2-2; D is perhaps TRBD2 (5 bases). With 2 bases removed from V and 6 bases from J, the gap between germline ends came to 13 bases. Germline V gene sequence: CDR1 SGHAT, CDR2 FQNNGV. CDR3 length: 15 residues.

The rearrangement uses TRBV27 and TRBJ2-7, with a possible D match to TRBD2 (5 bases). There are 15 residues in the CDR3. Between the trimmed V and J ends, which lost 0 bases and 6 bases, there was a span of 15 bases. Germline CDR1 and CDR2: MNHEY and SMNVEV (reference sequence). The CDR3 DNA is TGTGCCAGCAGTTTATCGAGCGGATTTGACCCCGAGCAGTACTTC. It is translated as CASSLSSGFDPEQYF.

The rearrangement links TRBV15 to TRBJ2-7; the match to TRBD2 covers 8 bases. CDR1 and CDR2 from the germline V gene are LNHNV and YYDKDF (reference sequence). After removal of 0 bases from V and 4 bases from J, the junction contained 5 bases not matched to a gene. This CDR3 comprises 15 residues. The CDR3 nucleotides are TGTGCCACCAGCAGAGACGGCGGGGGGAGATACGAGCAGTACTTC. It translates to CATSRDGGGRYEQYF.

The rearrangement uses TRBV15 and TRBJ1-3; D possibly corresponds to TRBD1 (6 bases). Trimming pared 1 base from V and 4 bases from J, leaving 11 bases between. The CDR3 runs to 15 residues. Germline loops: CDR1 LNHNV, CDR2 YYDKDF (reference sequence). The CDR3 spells CATSRARGFGNTIYF. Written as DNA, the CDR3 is TGTGCCACCAGCAGAGCAAGGGGGTTCGGAAACACCATATATTTT.

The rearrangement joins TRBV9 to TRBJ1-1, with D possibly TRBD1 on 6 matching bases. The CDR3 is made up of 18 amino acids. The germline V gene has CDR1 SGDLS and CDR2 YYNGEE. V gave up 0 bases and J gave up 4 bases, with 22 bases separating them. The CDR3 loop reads CASSVEGGDSLSATEAFF. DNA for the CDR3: TGTGCCAGCAGCGTAGAGGGGGGCGACAGTCTCTCAGCCACTGAAGCTTTCTTT.

CDR3: CASSFMRQGDTEAFF. The DNA of the CDR3 is TGTGCCAGCAGCTTTATGCGACAGGGGGACACTGAAGCTTTCTTT. The gene calls are TRBV5-8 and TRBJ1-1; 9 bases are shared with TRBD1. The length of the CDR3 is 15 residues. The trim removed 2 bases at V and 3 bases at J, leaving 5 bases unmatched. Germline V gene data show CDR1 as SGHTS and CDR2 as YDEGEE. Based on the CDR3 plus reference TRBV5-8 and TRBJ1-1, the full variable domain is EAGVTQSPTHLIKTRGQQATLRCSPISGHTSVYWYQQALGLGLQFLLWYDEGEERNRGNFPPRFSGRQFPNYSSELNVNALELEDSALYLCASSFMRQGDTEAFFGQGTRLTVV.

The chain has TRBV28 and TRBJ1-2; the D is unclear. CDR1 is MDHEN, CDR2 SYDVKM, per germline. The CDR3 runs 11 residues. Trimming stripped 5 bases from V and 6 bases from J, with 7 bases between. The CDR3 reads CASSPADGYTF. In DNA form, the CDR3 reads TGTGCCAGCAGTCCGGCCGATGGCTACACCTTC.

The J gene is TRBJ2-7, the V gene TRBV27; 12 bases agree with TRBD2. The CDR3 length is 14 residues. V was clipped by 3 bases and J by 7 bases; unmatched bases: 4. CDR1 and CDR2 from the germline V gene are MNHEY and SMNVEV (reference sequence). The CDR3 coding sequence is TGTGCCAGCAGTTTGACTAGCGGGAGATGGGAGCAGTACTTC. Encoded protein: CASSLTSGRWEQYF.

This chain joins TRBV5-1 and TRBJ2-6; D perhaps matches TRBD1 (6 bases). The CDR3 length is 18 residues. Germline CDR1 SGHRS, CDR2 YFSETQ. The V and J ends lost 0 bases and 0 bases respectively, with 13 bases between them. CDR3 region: CASSLEGMGASGANVLTF. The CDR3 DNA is TGCGCCAGCAGCTTGGAGGGGATGGGGGCCTCTGGGGCCAACGTCCTGACTTTC.

Here the CDR3 reads CASSFTGRSTDTQYF. The DNA for the CDR3 is TGTGCCAGCAGCTTCACGGGCCGGAGCACAGATACGCAGTATTTT. The chain combines TRBV7-9 with TRBJ2-3; D not resolved. Germline V gives CDR1 SEHNR, CDR2 FQNEAQ (reference sequence). The CDR3 sequence is 15 residues long. V lost 3 bases and J lost 0, with 10 bases in between.

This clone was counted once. CDR3 sequence reads: CASSFGGSYEQYF. The CDR3 DNA sequence: TGTGCCAGCAGCTTCGGGGGGTCCTACGAGCAGTACTTC. V is TRBV13 and J is TRBJ2-7; 7 bases are a match to TRBD2. Germline V gives CDR1 PRHDT, CDR2 FYEKMQ (reference sequence). V gave up 3 bases and J gave up 1 base; unmatched junction bases: 0. The CDR3 sequence is 13 residues long.

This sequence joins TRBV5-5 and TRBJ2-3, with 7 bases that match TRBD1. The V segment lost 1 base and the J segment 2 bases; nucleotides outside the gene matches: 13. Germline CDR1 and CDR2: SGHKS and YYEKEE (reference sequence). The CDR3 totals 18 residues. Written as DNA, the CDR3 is TGTGCCAGCAGCTTGAACTCGGGTAGGGGGCCCACCACAGATACGCAGTATTTT. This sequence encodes CASSLNSGRGPTTDTQYF. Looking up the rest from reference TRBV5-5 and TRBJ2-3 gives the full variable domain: DAGVTQSPTHLIKTRGQQVTLRCSPISGHKSVSWYQQVLGQGPQFIFQYYEKEERGRGNFPDRFSARQFPNYSSELNVNALLLGDSALYLCASSLNSGRGPTTDTQYFGPGTRLTVL.

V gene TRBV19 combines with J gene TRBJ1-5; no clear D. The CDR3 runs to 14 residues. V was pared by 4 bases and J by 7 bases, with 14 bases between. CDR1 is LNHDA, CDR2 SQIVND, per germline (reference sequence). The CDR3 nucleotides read TGTGCCAGTAGTACAGACACGGCGGGACAGCCCCAGCATTTT. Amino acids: CASSTDTAGQPQHF.

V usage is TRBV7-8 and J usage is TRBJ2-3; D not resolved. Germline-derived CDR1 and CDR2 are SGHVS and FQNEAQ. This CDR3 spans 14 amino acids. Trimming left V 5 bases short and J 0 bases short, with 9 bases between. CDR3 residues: CASSPTQSTDTQYF. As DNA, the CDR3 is TGTGCCAGCAGCCCCACCCAGAGCACAGATACGCAGTATTTT.

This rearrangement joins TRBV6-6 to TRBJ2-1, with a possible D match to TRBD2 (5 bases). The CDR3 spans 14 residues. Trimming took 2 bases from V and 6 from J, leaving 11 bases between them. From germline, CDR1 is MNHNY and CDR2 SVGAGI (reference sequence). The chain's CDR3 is CASSYSERGNEQFF. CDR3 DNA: TGTGCCAGCAGTTACAGTGAACGGGGCAATGAGCAGTTCTTC.

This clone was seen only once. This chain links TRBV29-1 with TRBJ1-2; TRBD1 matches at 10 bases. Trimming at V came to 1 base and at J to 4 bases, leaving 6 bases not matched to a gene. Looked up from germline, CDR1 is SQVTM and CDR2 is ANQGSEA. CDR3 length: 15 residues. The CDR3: CSVEARQGAIYGYTF. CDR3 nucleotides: TGCAGCGTTGAAGCAAGACAGGGGGCGATCTATGGCTACACCTTC.

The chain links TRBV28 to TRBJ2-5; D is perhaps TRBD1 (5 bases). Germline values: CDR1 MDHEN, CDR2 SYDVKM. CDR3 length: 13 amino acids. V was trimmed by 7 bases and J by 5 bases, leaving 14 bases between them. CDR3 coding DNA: TGTGCCAGCAAGGGCAGGGTTGGGGAGACCCAGTACTTC. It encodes CASKGRVGETQYF.